These T cell receptor beta chains were read from a single sample in a study of CD8 T cells in ankylosing spondylitis. TCRdb reprocessed the 5' RACE reads via MiXCR and lists one record per CDR3 protein. The sample has approximately 210,000 distinct CDR3 sequences; 9.5% to 15% are singletons. The sample taken for sequencing was blood, either unsorted or a sorted T cell fraction (not recorded which). All receptors come from a male donor with ankylosing spondylitis or in good health (not recorded which). Both conserved end residues are part of each CDR3. A D gene is named only where the DNA matches it firmly. Clone size is given for some rows only: seen once, a few or many times, or a class if the clone is expanded.

j_gene,v_gene,abundance,d_gene,CDR3aa,CDR3nt
TRBJ2-1,TRBV6-5,few,-,CASSYSITVPSNEQFF,TGTGCCAGCAGTTACTCTATTACTGTCCCCTCCAATGAGCAGTTCTTC
TRBJ2-5,TRBV28,-,TRBD2,CASATSRGYQETQYF,TGTGCCAGCGCGACTAGCCGGGGCTACCAAGAGACCCAGTACTTC
TRBJ2-3,TRBV15,-,TRBD1,CATSLVPGQGPDTQYF,TGTGCCACCAGCCTGGTACCGGGACAGGGGCCAGATACGCAGTATTTT
TRBJ2-7,TRBV12-3/TRBV12-4,many,-,CASSLTSGTDYEQYF,TGTGCCAGCAGTCTAACGTCCGGGACGGATTACGAGCAGTACTTC
TRBJ2-5,TRBV3-1,many,-,CASSQELRQETQYF,TGTGCCAGCAGCCAAGAACTCAGGCAAGAGACCCAGTACTTC
TRBJ2-3,TRBV5-1,-,TRBD2,CASSFDWTSGGASTDTQYF,TGCGCCAGCAGCTTCGACTGGACTAGCGGGGGGGCTAGCACAGATACGCAGTATTTT
TRBJ2-1,TRBV29-1,-,-,CSVVLFRDGEFF,TGCAGCGTCGTACTATTCCGGGACGGAGAGTTCTTC
TRBJ2-3,TRBV6-4,many,-,CASSRTTTDTQYF,TGTGCCAGCAGCAGGACTACCACAGATACGCAGTATTTT
TRBJ1-1,TRBV2,-,TRBD1,CASSLDSGGLNTEAFF,TGTGCCAGCAGTTTGGACTCAGGGGGGCTGAACACTGAAGCTTTCTTT
TRBJ2-5,TRBV11-2,few,-,CASSTPRAGPSLFQETQYF,TGTGCCAGCAGTACTCCCCGGGCGGGACCCTCACTCTTCCAAGAGACCCAGTACTTC
TRBJ1-1,TRBV29-1,few,TRBD1,CSGRDRGFEAFF,TGCAGCGGTAGGGACAGGGGGTTTGAAGCTTTCTTT
TRBJ2-7,TRBV19,-,-,CVSQGPYEQYF,TGTGTCAGCCAGGGACCCTACGAGCAGTACTTC
TRBJ1-1,TRBV5-6,few,-,CASSVLGLMNTEAFF,TGTGCCAGCAGCGTATTAGGGCTCATGAACACTGAAGCTTTCTTT
TRBJ2-7,TRBV12-3/TRBV12-4,-,-,CASSLGGTSREQYF,TGTGCCAGCAGTTTAGGAGGGACTTCACGCGAGCAGTACTTC
TRBJ2-7,TRBV1,-,-,CTSSQDAASSSYEQYF,TGCACCAGCAGCCAAGATGCGGCTAGCAGCTCCTACGAGCAGTACTTC
TRBJ1-6,TRBV30,few,TRBD1,CAWSSGQGRGSPLHF,TGTGCCTGGAGCTCCGGACAGGGAAGGGGTTCACCCCTCCACTTT
TRBJ1-1,TRBV7-9,-,-,CASSLGGWGNTEAFF,TGTGCCAGCAGCTTAGGGGGATGGGGGAACACTGAAGCTTTCTTT
TRBJ2-3,TRBV7-6,-,TRBD2,CASSPGLAGLEQYF,TGTGCCAGCAGCCCAGGACTAGCGGGGCTGGAGCAGTATTTT
TRBJ2-2,TRBV19,-,-,CASSPDDITGELFF,TGTGCCAGTAGTCCCGATGACATTACCGGGGAGCTGTTTTTT
TRBJ1-3,TRBV7-6,-,-,CASSYAFADAGNTIYF,TGTGCCAGCAGCTACGCCTTTGCTGACGCTGGAAACACCATATATTTT
TRBJ1-3,TRBV7-8,-,-,CASSPDLNTIYF,TGTGCCAGCAGCCCAGACCTTAACACCATATATTTT
TRBJ2-7,TRBV11-2,many,-,CASSLVLAASSYEQYF,TGTGCCAGCAGCTTAGTCCTAGCTGCCAGCTCCTACGAGCAGTACTTC
TRBJ2-5,TRBV11-2,few,TRBD1,CASSSSRDRLRRETQYF,TGTGCCAGCAGCTCTAGCAGGGACAGGCTACGGAGGGAGACCCAGTACTTC
TRBJ2-4,TRBV20-1,-,TRBD1,CSVSGRDSVLAKNIQYF,TGCAGTGTTTCCGGCCGGGACAGCGTTCTAGCCAAAAACATTCAGTACTTC
TRBJ2-1,TRBV7-9,many,-,CASSLWDEQFF,TGTGCCAGCAGCTTATGGGATGAGCAGTTCTTC
TRBJ2-3,TRBV19,few,-,CASHGPGDTDTQYF,TGTGCCAGCCATGGACCGGGGGACACAGATACGCAGTATTTT
TRBJ1-1,TRBV7-9,-,-,CASSFRRIEAFF,TGTGCCAGCAGCTTCCGCCGGATTGAGGCTTTCTTT
TRBJ2-2,TRBV7-9,few,TRBD1,CASSSRRDSPGELFF,TGTGCCAGCAGCTCCCGCCGGGACAGCCCCGGGGAGCTGTTTTTT
TRBJ2-7,TRBV24-1,-,TRBD2,CATRSGRASYEQYF,TGTGCCACCAGAAGCGGGAGGGCCTCCTACGAGCAGTACTTC
TRBJ2-5,TRBV2,-,-,CASRIIQGGETQYF,TGTGCCAGCAGAATTATACAGGGAGGGGAGACCCAGTACTTC
TRBJ2-7,TRBV5-1,few,-,CASSLAPQEEQYF,TGCGCCAGCAGCTTGGCCCCGCAGGAAGAGCAGTACTTC
TRBJ2-7,TRBV27,-,TRBD1,CASAPGGSYEQYF,TGTGCCAGCGCACCAGGGGGATCCTACGAGCAGTACTTC
TRBJ2-7,TRBV10-3,-,TRBD1,CAISWGTGGDEQYF,TGTGCCATCAGTTGGGGGACAGGGGGAGACGAGCAGTACTTC
TRBJ1-4,TRBV5-1,-,-,CASSLEYDEKLFF,TGCGCCAGCAGCCTCGAATACGATGAAAAACTGTTTTTT
TRBJ1-5,TRBV12-3/TRBV12-4,few,TRBD1,CASSLWDSGRGPQHF,TGTGCCAGCAGTTTGTGGGACAGCGGTCGAGGACCCCAGCATTTT
TRBJ1-1,TRBV20-1,few,-,CSARTSGVGVNTEAFF,TGCAGTGCTAGGACTTCCGGGGTGGGCGTGAACACTGAAGCTTTCTTT
TRBJ2-1,TRBV5-1,medium-sized,TRBD2,CASSWGGLAGGSSVDEQFF,TGCGCCAGCAGCTGGGGTGGACTAGCGGGAGGATCGTCGGTGGATGAGCAGTTCTTC
TRBJ2-1,TRBV7-8,-,TRBD2,CASSLGLAENNEQFF,TGTGCCAGCAGCTTGGGACTAGCGGAGAACAATGAGCAGTTCTTC